One and the same sample provided the 7 T cell receptor beta chains below, sequenced in a study of shared clonotypes between healthy human individuals. Only in-frame clones appear in the TCRdb table, and some are missing; sequencing was by immunoSEQ multiplex PCR. The data hold about 1.5 million clones, with about 98% observed a single time. The sample consisted of naive CD4+ T cells sorted from blood. Documented subset: CD45RA+ positively selected. These receptors all come from a man aged 30 to 45 in good health.

This clone was observed a single time. Distinct nucleotide sequences in the sample also encode this CDR3. This sequence joins TRBV18 and TRBJ1-5; 7 bases are shared with TRBD1. The CDR3 is 14 residues long. With 6 bases clipped from V and 3 bases from J, the junction kept 5 bases outside the gene matches. CDR1 is KGHSH, CDR2 LQKENI, per germline. DNA of the CDR3: TGTGCCAGCTCGCCGACAGGGTACAATCAGCCCCAGCATTTT. Amino acid sequence: CASSPTGYNQPQHF.

The rearrangement uses TRBV4-3 and TRBJ2-1; D may correspond to TRBD1 or TRBD2 (5 bases each). CDR1 and CDR2 (germline): LGHNA, YSLEER. The CDR3 totals 11 residues. Deletions cut 6 bases from V and 10 bases from J, with 10 bases between. The DNA of the CDR3 is TGCGCCAGCAGTCGACAGCGGGAGCAGTTCTTC. Amino acid sequence: CASSRQREQFF.

This clone has a single count. The J gene is TRBJ2-3, the V gene TRBV18, with 8 bases aligning to TRBD1. The germline V gene has CDR1 KGHSH and CDR2 LQKENI. Trimming took 3 bases from V and 4 from J; bases not matched to a gene: 6. The CDR3 has 15 residues. In DNA form, the CDR3 reads TGTGCCAGCTCACCCGGACAGGGTAGCGCAGATACGCAGTATTTT. Translation: CASSPGQGSADTQYF.

This rearrangement joins TRBV28 to TRBJ2-7; D perhaps matches TRBD2 (6 bases). Per the germline V gene, CDR1 is MDHEN and CDR2 is SYDVKM. The CDR3 sequence is 15 residues long. Trimming took 6 bases from V and 2 from J, leaving 17 bases between them. The CDR3 nucleotides are TGTGCCAGCAGGGGTCTTACGACTAGTGCCTACGAGCAGTACTTC. It is translated as CASRGLTTSAYEQYF.

The J gene is TRBJ2-5, the V gene TRBV5-4; 10 bases are a match to TRBD2. The CDR3 runs 14 residues. V lost 3 bases to trimming and J lost 2 bases; unmatched junction nucleotides: 1. Germline V gene data show CDR1 as SGHNT and CDR2 as YYREEE (reference sequence). CDR3 DNA: TGTGCCAGCAGCTCGGGACTAGCGCAAGAGACCCAGTACTTC. Amino acids: CASSSGLAQETQYF.

The chain is built from TRBV5-1 and TRBJ2-2, with D perhaps assigned TRBD1 or TRBD2 (5 bases each). The CDR3 length is 15 residues. V lost 4 bases to trimming and J lost 14 bases, with 24 bases between them. Germline V gene sequence: CDR1 SGHRS, CDR2 YFSETQ. The CDR3 reads CASSGNVLRDLPLFF. CDR3 nucleotides: TGCGCCAGCAGCGGAAATGTGCTCCGGGACCTCCCTCTGTTTTTT.

The chain has TRBV9 and TRBJ2-1; D might be TRBD2 (5 bases). The germline gives CDR1 SGDLS, CDR2 YYNGEE. The V gene lost 7 bases and the J gene lost 9 bases, with 20 bases spanning the gap. The CDR3 extends over 14 amino acids. CDR3 DNA sequence: TGTGCCAGCGCGATACTCGGGGATCCGAGTGAGCAGTTCTTC. Its translation is CASAILGDPSEQFF.